The 2 T cell receptor beta chains below were found in one sample sequenced in a study of shared clonotypes between healthy human individuals. Repertoires were generated with immunoSEQ multiplex PCR, while TCRdb's copy carries only in-frame clones and drops some. Here the sample spans some 2,400,000 clones, roughly 95% being singletons. Sequencing was performed on naive CD4+ T cells sorted from blood. Subset denoted: CD45RA+ positively selected. The source is a young man in good health.

V usage is TRBV2 and J usage is TRBJ2-2; 8 bases are shared with TRBD1. Germline lookup yields CDR1 SNHLY and CDR2 FYNNEI. CDR3 length equals 15 residues. The V and J ends lost 3 bases and 3 bases, in that order; junction bases with no gene match: 3. As DNA, the CDR3 is TGTGCCAGCAGTGACCAGGGGGCGTACACCGGGGAGCTGTTTTTT. Translation: CASSDQGAYTGELFF.

The chain has TRBV5-4 and TRBJ1-5; no clear D gene. The CDR3 covers 15 residues. Trimming took 3 bases from V and 6 from J, leaving 16 bases between them. Germline V lookup: CDR1 SGHNT, CDR2 YYREEE (reference sequence). The CDR3 loop reads CASSWWGEGIQPQHF. The CDR3 DNA is TGTGCCAGCAGCTGGTGGGGTGAAGGAATTCAGCCCCAGCATTTT. Full variable domain (remainder filled in from reference TRBV5-4 and TRBJ1-5): ETGVTQSPTHLIKTRGQQVTLRCSSQSGHNTVSWYQQALGQGPQFIFQYYREEENGRGNFPPRFSGLQFPNYSSELNVNALELDDSALYLCASSWWGEGIQPQHFGDGTRLSIL.